Listed below are T cell receptor beta chains from one sample, sequenced in a study of blood T cell repertoires in COVID-19. TCRdb keeps only in-frame clones here, not all; method: immunoSEQ multiplex PCR. The sample records a few hundred thousand clones, approximately 84% being singletons. The sequenced sample consisted of peripheral blood. The receptors were sampled from a human donor in a cohort sampled during active COVID-19. The CDR3 runs from the conserved cysteine through the conserved F or W. The order of the fields is V gene, clone size, J gene, D gene, CDR3 protein, CDR3 DNA. A D gene is named only where the DNA matches it firmly. Some rows mark clone size as missing; the rest say once, few, many or name a class of expanded clone.

v_gene: TRBV4-3; abundance: NA; j_gene: TRBJ1-1; d_gene: NA; CDR3aa: CASSPSMLSEAFF; CDR3nt: TGCGCCAGCAGCCCCTCCATGCTCAGTGAAGCTTTCTTT
v_gene: TRBV28; abundance: NA; j_gene: TRBJ1-6; d_gene: NA; CDR3aa: CASLRGGGGNSPLHF; CDR3nt: TGTGCCAGCCTCAGGGGCGGGGGGGGTAATTCACCCCTCCACTTT
v_gene: TRBV14; abundance: NA; j_gene: TRBJ1-1; d_gene: NA; CDR3aa: CASSQDLGQINTEAFF; CDR3nt: TGTGCCAGCAGCCAAGATCTGGGCCAAATAAACACTGAAGCTTTCTTT
v_gene: TRBV11-2; abundance: NA; j_gene: TRBJ1-2; d_gene: NA; CDR3aa: CASSPNPGVTHGYTF; CDR3nt: TGTGCCAGCAGCCCAAATCCGGGAGTAACACATGGCTACACCTTC
v_gene: TRBV7-2; abundance: NA; j_gene: TRBJ1-4; d_gene: TRBD1; CDR3aa: CASSLEFGTGSRTNEKLFF; CDR3nt: TGTGCCAGCAGCTTAGAGTTTGGGACAGGGAGTCGAACTAATGAAAAACTGTTTTTT
v_gene: TRBV7-2; abundance: NA; j_gene: TRBJ1-3; d_gene: NA; CDR3aa: CASSLARGGLSSGNTIYF; CDR3nt: TGTGCCAGCAGCTTAGCTAGGGGTGGGCTGAGCTCTGGAAACACCATATATTTT
v_gene: TRBV24-1; abundance: NA; j_gene: TRBJ1-1; d_gene: TRBD1; CDR3aa: CATSDLARGLGRTEAFF; CDR3nt: TGTGCCACCAGTGATTTGGCCAGGGGGCTGGGAAGGACTGAAGCTTTCTTT
v_gene: TRBV10-1; abundance: NA; j_gene: TRBJ2-5; d_gene: TRBD2; CDR3aa: CASSATSGKQETQYF; CDR3nt: TGCGCCAGCAGTGCGACTAGCGGGAAACAAGAGACCCAGTACTTC
v_gene: TRBV6-6; abundance: NA; j_gene: TRBJ1-6; d_gene: TRBD1; CDR3aa: CASSYRTGDNSPLHF; CDR3nt: TGTGCCAGCAGTTACCGGACAGGGGATAATTCACCCCTCCACTTT
v_gene: TRBV2; abundance: NA; j_gene: TRBJ1-1; d_gene: TRBD1; CDR3aa: CASSDGQGLPEAFF; CDR3nt: TGTGCCAGCAGTGATGGACAGGGGTTGCCTGAAGCTTTCTTT
v_gene: TRBV5-1; abundance: NA; j_gene: TRBJ2-7; d_gene: TRBD1; CDR3aa: CASSPELGQGAYEQYF; CDR3nt: TGCGCCAGCAGCCCGGAGTTGGGACAGGGGGCCTACGAGCAGTACTTC
v_gene: TRBV6-1; abundance: once; j_gene: TRBJ2-7; d_gene: TRBD2; CDR3aa: CASSERGSRTSGTHEQYF; CDR3nt: TGTGCCAGCAGTGAACGAGGTTCAAGGACTAGCGGGACCCACGAGCAGTACTTC